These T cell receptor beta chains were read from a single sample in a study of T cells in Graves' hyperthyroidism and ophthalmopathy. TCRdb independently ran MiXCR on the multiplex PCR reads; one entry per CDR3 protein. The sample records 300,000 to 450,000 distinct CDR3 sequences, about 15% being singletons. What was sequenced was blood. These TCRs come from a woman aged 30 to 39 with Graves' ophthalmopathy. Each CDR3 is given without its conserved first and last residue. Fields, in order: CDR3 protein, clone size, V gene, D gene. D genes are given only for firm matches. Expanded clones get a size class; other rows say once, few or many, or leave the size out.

CDR3: ASSLGPNAGTLMNTEAF
size: NA
V: TRBV11-1
D: NA

CDR3: ASSPAAGNFYGYT
size: NA
V: TRBV7-2
D: NA

CDR3: ASSLGTPPEQY
size: few
V: TRBV28
D: NA

CDR3: ASSEWGQGAYEQY
size: NA
V: TRBV3-1
D: TRBD1

CDR3: ASSEHGPTQETQY
size: many
V: TRBV6-1
D: NA

CDR3: AISEWAAGANEQF
size: few
V: TRBV10-3
D: NA

CDR3: ASSLLEARGEKLF
size: many
V: TRBV7-9
D: NA

CDR3: SLGGGPLDNEQF
size: many
V: TRBV20-1
D: TRBD1

CDR3: ASSLDLTNTGELF
size: NA
V: TRBV7-2
D: NA

CDR3: ASSHDPGDSSYNEQF
size: many
V: TRBV27
D: TRBD1

CDR3: ASGLAVRLAPDIQETQY
size: NA
V: TRBV11-1
D: NA

CDR3: ATSPSGTDSNQPQH
size: NA
V: TRBV24-1
D: TRBD1

CDR3: ASSPGRGPWWEQY
size: many
V: TRBV18
D: TRBD1

CDR3: ASTSGGGAGETQY
size: NA
V: TRBV28
D: TRBD2

CDR3: ASSFFRQETQY
size: many
V: TRBV11-3
D: NA

CDR3: SARDRDRGQDEQY
size: many
V: TRBV20-1
D: TRBD1

CDR3: SATPEGGRQPQH
size: many
V: TRBV20-1
D: TRBD1

CDR3: ASSQGGTVRYYGYT
size: many
V: TRBV3-1
D: NA

CDR3: AISESQQNTEAF
size: few
V: TRBV10-3
D: NA

CDR3: AINAGGVTEAF
size: NA
V: TRBV28
D: NA

CDR3: ASLTGTSRGIANEQF
size: NA
V: TRBV10-2
D: TRBD2

CDR3: ATSRDRGPEKLF
size: NA
V: TRBV15
D: NA

CDR3: AWRWWDYGYT
size: many
V: TRBV30
D: NA

CDR3: ASSLYSSGGATEQY
size: many
V: TRBV7-9
D: TRBD2

CDR3: ASSMSPRDRMNNEQF
size: NA
V: TRBV19
D: TRBD1

CDR3: ASSGWVGQPQH
size: NA
V: TRBV6-1
D: NA

CDR3: ASSPPNLSQETQY
size: many
V: TRBV18
D: NA

CDR3: ASSVSGEETQY
size: many
V: TRBV2
D: NA

CDR3: ASSRGDNVREPQH
size: few
V: TRBV19
D: NA

CDR3: ASAWANTEAF
size: NA
V: TRBV7-9
D: NA

CDR3: ASGDRNEQF
size: NA
V: TRBV12-5
D: NA

CDR3: ATRSGSTDTQY
size: NA
V: TRBV7-9
D: NA